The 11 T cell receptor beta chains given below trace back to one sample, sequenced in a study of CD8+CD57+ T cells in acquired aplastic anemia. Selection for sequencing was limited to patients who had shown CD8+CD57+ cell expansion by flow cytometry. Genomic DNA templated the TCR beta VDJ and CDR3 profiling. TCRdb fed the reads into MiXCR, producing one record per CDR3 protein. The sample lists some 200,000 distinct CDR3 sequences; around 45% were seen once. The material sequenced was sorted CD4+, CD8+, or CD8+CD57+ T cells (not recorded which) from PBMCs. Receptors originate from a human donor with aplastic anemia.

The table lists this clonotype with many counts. The CDR3 region is CASIRNRGNTGELFF. The CDR3 DNA reads as TGTGCCAGCATCCGAAACAGGGGTAACACCGGGGAGCTGTTTTTT. This rearrangement joins TRBV12-3 or TRBV12-4 to TRBJ2-2; 7 nucleotides line up with TRBD1. Germline trimming cut 7 bases from V and 2 bases from J; bases unmatched to any gene: 7. CDR3 length: 15 residues.

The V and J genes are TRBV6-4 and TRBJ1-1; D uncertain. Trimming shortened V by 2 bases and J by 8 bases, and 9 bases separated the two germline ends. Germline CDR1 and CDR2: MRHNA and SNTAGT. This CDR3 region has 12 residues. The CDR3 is CASSDRAGEAFF. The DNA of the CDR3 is TGTGCCAGCAGTGACCGAGCTGGGGAAGCTTTCTTT.

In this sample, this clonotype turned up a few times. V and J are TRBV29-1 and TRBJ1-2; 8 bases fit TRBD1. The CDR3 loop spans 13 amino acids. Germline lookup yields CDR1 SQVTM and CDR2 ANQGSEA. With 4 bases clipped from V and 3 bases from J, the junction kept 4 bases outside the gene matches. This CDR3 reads CSVVTGGYYGYTF. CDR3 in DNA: TGCAGCGTTGTTACAGGGGGGTACTATGGCTACACCTTC.

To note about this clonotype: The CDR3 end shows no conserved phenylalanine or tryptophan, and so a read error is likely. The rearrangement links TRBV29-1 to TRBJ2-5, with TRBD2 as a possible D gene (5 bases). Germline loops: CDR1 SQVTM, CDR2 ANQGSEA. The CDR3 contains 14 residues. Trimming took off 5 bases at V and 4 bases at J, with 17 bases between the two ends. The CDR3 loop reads CSVLRRGTGETQYS. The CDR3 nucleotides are TGCAGCGTTTTGCGACGGGGAACCGGAGAGACCCAGTACTCC.

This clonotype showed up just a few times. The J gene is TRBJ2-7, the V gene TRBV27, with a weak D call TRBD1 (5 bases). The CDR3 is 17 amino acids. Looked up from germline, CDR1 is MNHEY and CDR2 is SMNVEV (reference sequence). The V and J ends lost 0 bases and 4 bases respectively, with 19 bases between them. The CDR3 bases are TGTGCCAGCAGTTTATCGATGCCAGGGTACCCTAGGTACGAGCAGTACTTC. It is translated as CASSLSMPGYPRYEQYF.

The CDR3 DNA sequence: TGTGCCAGCAGGGGGACTAGCGGGGCTGGGGCCAACGTCCTGACTTTC. Translating it yields CASRGTSGAGANVLTF. V and J are TRBV7-3 and TRBJ2-6, with 13 bases fitting TRBD2. Germline loops: CDR1 SGHTA, CDR2 FQGTGA. The CDR3 is 16 amino acids. V lost 6 bases to trimming and J lost 2 bases; unmatched junction nucleotides: 1.

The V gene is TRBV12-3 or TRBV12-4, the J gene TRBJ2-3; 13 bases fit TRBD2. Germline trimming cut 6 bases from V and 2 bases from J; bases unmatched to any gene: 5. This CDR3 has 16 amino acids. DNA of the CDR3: TGTGCCAGCAGACTAGCGGGGGGGAGCTTCACAGATACGCAGTATTTT. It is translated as CASRLAGGSFTDTQYF.

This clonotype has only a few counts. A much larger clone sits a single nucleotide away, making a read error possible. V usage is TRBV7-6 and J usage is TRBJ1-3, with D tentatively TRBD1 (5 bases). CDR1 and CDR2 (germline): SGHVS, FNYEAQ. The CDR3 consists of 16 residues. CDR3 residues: CASSSPRQGPGNAIYF. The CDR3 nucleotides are TGTGCCAGCAGCTCGCCACGGCAGGGCCCTGGAAACGCCATATATTTT.

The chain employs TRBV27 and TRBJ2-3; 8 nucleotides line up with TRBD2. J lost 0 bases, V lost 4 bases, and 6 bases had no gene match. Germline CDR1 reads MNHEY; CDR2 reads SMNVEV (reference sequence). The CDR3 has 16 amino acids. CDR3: CASSSPASGSTDTQYF. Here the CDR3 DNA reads TGTGCCAGCAGTTCCCCGGCTAGCGGGAGCACAGATACGCAGTATTTT.

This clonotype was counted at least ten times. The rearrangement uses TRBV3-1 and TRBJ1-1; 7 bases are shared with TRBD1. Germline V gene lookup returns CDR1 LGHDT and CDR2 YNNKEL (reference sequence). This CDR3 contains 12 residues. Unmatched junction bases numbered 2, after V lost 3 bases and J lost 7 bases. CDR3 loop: CASSQNRGEAFF. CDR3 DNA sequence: TGTGCCAGCAGCCAGAACAGGGGTGAAGCTTTCTTT.

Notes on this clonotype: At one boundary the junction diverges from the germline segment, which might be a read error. The CDR3 nucleotides read TGTGCCAGCAGTCCCCCCGGGACAGGGGGCCCCTACTCCTACGAGCAGTGCTTC. Translation: CASSPPGTGGPYSYEQCF. The V and J genes are TRBV6-1 and TRBJ2-7; 12 bases line up with TRBD1. Looked up from germline, CDR1 is MNHNS and CDR2 is SASEGT. The CDR3 is made up of 18 amino acids.